The rows below give T cell receptor beta chains drawn from one sample of a study of blood T cell repertoires in COVID-19. Libraries were prepared by immunoSEQ multiplex PCR; TCRdb keeps only in-frame clonotypes and omits some of them. The data show about 310,000 clones, with around 90% seen just once and 1% held by the top ten. The sample consisted of peripheral blood. Receptors were obtained from a man aged 50-59 years with active or convalescent COVID-19. Both conserved end residues are part of each CDR3. A D gene is named only where the DNA matches it firmly. Clone size is given for some rows only: seen once, a few or many times, or a class if the clone is expanded.

D	V	J	size	DNA	CDR3
TRBD1	TRBV2	TRBJ1-5	-	TGTGCCAGCAGTGGGGACAGCGGGAATCAGCCCCAGCATTTT	CASSGDSGNQPQHF
TRBD1	TRBV5-1	TRBJ1-1	few	TGCGCCAGCAGTTATACAGGGGGCACTGAAGCTTTCTTT	CASSYTGGTEAFF
TRBD1	TRBV30	TRBJ1-5	-	TGTGCCTGGCGCCAGTGGACAGGGGGCATTATAGGCAATCAGCCCCAGCATTTT	CAWRQWTGGIIGNQPQHF
-	TRBV3-1/TRBV3-2	TRBJ1-2	-	TGTGCCAGCAGCCAAGATGGAGGGCAGGGCTATGGCTACACCTTC	CASSQDGGQGYGYTF
-	TRBV12-3/TRBV12-4	TRBJ2-7	-	TGTGCCAGCAGTCCAGGATCCTACGAGCAGTACTTC	CASSPGSYEQYF
TRBD2	TRBV6-6	TRBJ2-5	-	TGTGCCATCCGCTCCTTTCGCGGGGGTGAGACCCAGTACTTC	CAIRSFRGGETQYF
-	TRBV24-1	TRBJ1-2	once	TGTGCCACCAGTGATTCAGGGTCCTATGGCTACACCTTC	CATSDSGSYGYTF
TRBD1	TRBV2	TRBJ2-2	-	TGTGCCAGCAGTGGGACAGGGGTTAGCGGGGAGCTGTTTTTT	CASSGTGVSGELFF
TRBD1	TRBV7-9	TRBJ2-4	-	TGTGCCAGCAGCGGACAGGGCCTCTTCATAGCCAAAAACATTCAGTACTTC	CASSGQGLFIAKNIQYF
TRBD1	TRBV6-6	TRBJ1-4	-	TGTGCCAGCCTCAGGGGGGCCCGGGACGAAAAACTGTTTTTT	CASLRGARDEKLFF
-	TRBV6-1	TRBJ2-1	-	TGTGCCAGCAGTTCGGGGATGGGGAATGAGCAGTTCTTC	CASSSGMGNEQFF
TRBD2	TRBV3-1/TRBV3-2	TRBJ2-3	-	TGTGCCAGCAGTACGACGAAACTAGCGGGGGTAGGTACGCAGTATTTT	CASSTTKLAGVGTQYF
-	TRBV18	TRBJ1-1	-	TGTGCCAGCTCAACTGCAGGGTCGAACACTGAAGCTTTCTTT	CASSTAGSNTEAFF
-	TRBV2	TRBJ2-7	-	TGTGCCAGCTGTTGGGAGATGGGCGAGCAGTACTTC	CASCWEMGEQYF
-	TRBV19	TRBJ1-1	-	TGTGCCAGTAGCACCAGGGGGAACACTGAAGCTTTCTTT	CASSTRGNTEAFF
-	TRBV10-2	TRBJ1-3	-	TGCGCCAGCAGGCCTTCCTGGGGAGCTGGAAACACCATATATTTT	CASRPSWGAGNTIYF
TRBD1	TRBV25-1	TRBJ1-1	-	TGTGCCAGCCGTGGACAGGGAAGGAAAAACACTGAAGCTTTCTTT	CASRGQGRKNTEAFF
-	TRBV19	TRBJ2-7	-	TGTGCCAGTAAGGGGGACGGAGCAAGGCAGTACTTC	CASKGDGARQYF
TRBD1	TRBV7-9	TRBJ1-4	once	TGTGCCAGCAGCTTAGGACAGGGAGCCACTAATGAAAAACTGTTTTTT	CASSLGQGATNEKLFF
TRBD1	TRBV28	TRBJ1-4	-	TGTGCCAGCAGACGATCTCAGGGGGCTGATGAAAAACTGTTTTTT	CASRRSQGADEKLFF
-	TRBV4-2	TRBJ2-2	-	TGTGCCAGCAGCCAGACCAGGACCGGGGAGCTGTTTTTT	CASSQTRTGELFF
TRBD1	TRBV6-5	TRBJ2-3	-	TGTGCCAGCAGTTACTCGGGACAGGTGATAGATACGCAGTATTTT	CASSYSGQVIDTQYF
-	TRBV3-1/TRBV3-2	TRBJ2-1	-	TGTGCCAGCAGCCAATTGGGACACTTCAATGAGCAGTTCTTC	CASSQLGHFNEQFF
-	TRBV6-6	TRBJ2-5	-	TGTGCCAGCAGTTACTCAGGGAACCAGGGCGGGACCCAGTACTTC	CASSYSGNQGGTQYF
-	TRBV27	TRBJ2-7	-	TGTGCCAGCAGTTTAATGTGGGGCCACGAGCAGTACTTC	CASSLMWGHEQYF
-	TRBV2	TRBJ2-3	once	TGTGCCAGCAACCCTAGCAGCGCAGATACGCAGTATTTT	CASNPSSADTQYF
-	TRBV4-3	TRBJ1-3	-	TGCGCCAGCAGCCAATCTGACCAGGGGTCTACTGGAAACACCATATATTTT	CASSQSDQGSTGNTIYF
-	TRBV30	TRBJ1-1	-	TGTGCCTGGAGTGCCCGGGTGGACACTGAAGCTTTCTTT	CAWSARVDTEAFF
-	TRBV30	TRBJ1-6	-	TGTGCCTGGAGTACACTCACAGGGAATTCACCCCTCCACTTT	CAWSTLTGNSPLHF
-	TRBV30	TRBJ2-6	few	TGTGCCTGGAGTATTTCCACTGGGGCCAACGTCCTGACTTTC	CAWSISTGANVLTF
-	TRBV11-3	TRBJ2-3	-	TGTGCCAGCAGTCTTACAGGGACCACAGATACGCAGTATTTT	CASSLTGTTDTQYF
-	TRBV30	TRBJ1-5	-	TGTGCCTGGAGTGGTGGCAGCAATCAGCCCCAGCATTTT	CAWSGGSNQPQHF
-	TRBV2	TRBJ2-3	few	TGTGCCAGCAGCCTGACTTGGGATACGCAGTATTTT	CASSLTWDTQYF
-	TRBV5-1	TRBJ2-1	-	TGCGCCAGCAGCTTGGCAGACAATGAGCAGTTCTTC	CASSLADNEQFF
-	TRBV18	TRBJ1-2	-	TGTGCCAGCTCACCACCGGCTACAGGGTATCACCTCTATGGCTACACCTTC	CASSPPATGYHLYGYTF
TRBD1	TRBV9	TRBJ1-2	-	TGTGCCAGCAGCGCACAGGGGGCGATCGGCTACACCTTC	CASSAQGAIGYTF
TRBD1	TRBV10-3	TRBJ2-1	-	TGTGCCGTTAGATACGGACAGGGTTACTACAATGAGCAGTTCTTC	CAVRYGQGYYNEQFF
-	TRBV4-3	TRBJ1-1	-	TGCGCCAGCAGCCAAGATCTAGGGAAAGGGGCTGAAGCTTTCTTT	CASSQDLGKGAEAFF
-	TRBV7-9	TRBJ2-5	few	TGTGCCAGCAGCTTAGGGGGGCAGGGTCTGGGGACCCAGTACTTC	CASSLGGQGLGTQYF
-	TRBV6-5	TRBJ1-1	-	TGTGCCAGCAGATTTACAGGGAACACTGAAGCTTTCTTT	CASRFTGNTEAFF
-	TRBV15	TRBJ1-6	-	TGTGCCACCAGCGGCAGCTCCTATAATTCACCCCTCCACTTT	CATSGSSYNSPLHF
-	TRBV18	TRBJ1-4	-	TGTGCCAGCTCACCCCCGAGTGAAAAACTGTTTTTT	CASSPPSEKLFF
-	TRBV14	TRBJ2-3	-	TGTGCCAGCAGCCAAGACGTGACTAGACGGCAGTATTTT	CASSQDVTRRQYF
-	TRBV4-3	TRBJ1-3	-	TGCGCCAGCAGCCAGTCGGACAGCCGCTCTGGAAACACCATATATTTT	CASSQSDSRSGNTIYF
-	TRBV7-3	TRBJ2-1	-	TGTGCCAGCAGCCGAGCCGGGAATGAATACAATGAGCAGTTCTTC	CASSRAGNEYNEQFF
-	TRBV6-4	TRBJ2-2	-	TGTGCCAGCAGCGTGGACAGTGCCGGGGAGCTGTTTTTT	CASSVDSAGELFF
TRBD2	TRBV29-1	TRBJ2-1	-	TGCAGCGTTGAGGGGGGGGAGTTCTTC	CSVEGGEFF
-	TRBV2	TRBJ1-1	-	TGTGCCAGCAGTGGCGGCATGGGGGGACTCGTCACTGAAGCTTTCTTT	CASSGGMGGLVTEAFF
-	TRBV28	TRBJ1-5	-	TGTGCCAGCAGTTTAGTTCTGGGAGATCAGCCCCAGCATTTT	CASSLVLGDQPQHF
TRBD1	TRBV5-1	TRBJ1-2	-	TGCGCCAGCAGCGAAACAGGGGGCGAAGATGGCTACACCTTC	CASSETGGEDGYTF
TRBD2	TRBV5-4	TRBJ2-1	-	TGTGCCACCCACCAAACCCCGACTAGCGGGGGTGAGCAGTTCTTC	CATHQTPTSGGEQFF
-	TRBV19	TRBJ2-1	-	TGTGCCAGTAGCCCCAATAGCGGTACTGCCTACAATGAGCAGTTCTTC	CASSPNSGTAYNEQFF
-	TRBV5-1	TRBJ2-3	-	TGCGCCAGCAGCTTGGCCAGGGGTTTCCTGACAGATACGCAGTATTTT	CASSLARGFLTDTQYF
-	TRBV5-1	TRBJ2-3	-	TGCGCCAGCAGCTTAATTCCCTCTGATACGCAGTATTTT	CASSLIPSDTQYF
-	TRBV19	TRBJ1-4	-	TGTGCCAGTTCGGTCCTCCGGGGGGAAAAACTGTTTTTT	CASSVLRGEKLFF